This is a list of T cell receptor beta chains from one sample in a study of T-cell memory formation after mild COVID-19. TCRdb re-called the 5' RACE reads with MiXCR, one entry per CDR3 protein. The table lists around 200,000 distinct CDR3 sequences, roughly 18% of them singletons. Sample: PBMCs or a T cell subset sorted from them (not recorded which). The source is a young man who had mild COVID-19 (a few samples of this study predate the infection). Cell type and time point are not known. CDR3s include the opening cysteine and the closing phenylalanine or tryptophan.

cdr3_length j_call v_call cdr3_aa
14 TRBJ1-2 TRBV7-2 CASSPPGTGDGYTF
14 TRBJ1-1 TRBV9 CASSPRTGSPEAFF
15 TRBJ2-3 TRBV7-9 CASSFGGSHTDTQYF
13 TRBJ2-2 TRBV7-3 CASSPGYTGELFF
16 TRBJ2-5 TRBV25-1 CASSESGTGRRETQYF
17 TRBJ2-7 TRBV7-6 CASSPLLTSGGSYEQYF
18 TRBJ1-2 TRBV25-1 CASSASQGLRNTNYGYTF
14 TRBJ2-1 TRBV2 CASRNGLANNEQFF
13 TRBJ1-2 TRBV7-2 CASSPPVAGTYTF
11 TRBJ2-1 TRBV29-1 CSVGTSGEQFF
15 TRBJ2-3 TRBV3-1 CASSLLAGVPDTQYF
15 TRBJ1-2 TRBV10-3 CAISEFHGVNYGYTF
15 TRBJ1-6 TRBV5-6 CASSFGSRMDSPLHF
13 TRBJ1-1 TRBV7-3 CASSKGDLTEAFF
15 TRBJ2-7 TRBV5-5 CASSHRDPPSGEQYF
12 TRBJ2-1 TRBV7-2 CASTAAYNEQFF
16 TRBJ2-2 TRBV4-1 CASSRGGQGRTGELFF
14 TRBJ1-2 TRBV6-2/TRBV6-3 CASSYSADPYGYTF
13 TRBJ2-6 TRBV7-9 CASSGSGANVLTF
15 TRBJ2-3 TRBV7-2 CASSFSGPPGDTQYF
15 TRBJ1-2 TRBV20-1 CSAVSARQGNYGYTF
14 TRBJ1-2 TRBV7-2 CASSRGGLNYGYTF